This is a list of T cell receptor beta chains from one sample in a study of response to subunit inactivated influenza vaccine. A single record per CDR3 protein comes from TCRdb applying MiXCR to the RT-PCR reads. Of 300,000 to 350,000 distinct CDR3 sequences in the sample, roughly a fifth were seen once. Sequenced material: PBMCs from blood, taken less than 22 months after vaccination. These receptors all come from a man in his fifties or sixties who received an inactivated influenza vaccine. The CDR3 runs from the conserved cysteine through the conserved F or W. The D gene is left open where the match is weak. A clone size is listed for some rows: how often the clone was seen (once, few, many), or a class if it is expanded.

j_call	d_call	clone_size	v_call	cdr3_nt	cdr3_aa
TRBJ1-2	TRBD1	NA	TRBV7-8	TGTGCCAGCAGCTTAGTGGGGGACAGGGGAATCTATGGCTACACCTTC	CASSLVGDRGIYGYTF
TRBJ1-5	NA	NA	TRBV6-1	TGTGCCAGCAGTGATCAACAACAGCCCCAGCATTTT	CASSDQQQPQHF
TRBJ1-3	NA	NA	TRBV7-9	TGTGCCAGTGATCTTTCTCACCCTGGAAACACCATATATTTT	CASDLSHPGNTIYF
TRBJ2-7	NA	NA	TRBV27	TGTGCCAGCAGTTTATCGCCCGGGCACTCCTACGAGCAGTACTTC	CASSLSPGHSYEQYF
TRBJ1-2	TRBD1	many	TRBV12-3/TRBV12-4	TGTGCCAGCAGTTTCAGGGGGTATGGCTACACCTTC	CASSFRGYGYTF
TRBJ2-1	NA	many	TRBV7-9	TGTGCCAGCAGCACGGGGAGGAACAATGAGCAGTTCTTC	CASSTGRNNEQFF
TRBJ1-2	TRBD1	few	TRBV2	TGTGCCAGCAGTGGGGACAGGGGCAATGGCTACACCTTC	CASSGDRGNGYTF
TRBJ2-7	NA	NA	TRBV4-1	TGCGCCAGCAGCTTCGGGGCCGACTACGAGCAGTACTTC	CASSFGADYEQYF
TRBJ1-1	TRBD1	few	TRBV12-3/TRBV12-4	TGTGCCAGCAGTAGAGGGACAGGGGCGTTAGCTTTCTTT	CASSRGTGALAFF
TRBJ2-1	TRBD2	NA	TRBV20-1	TGCAGTGCTAGAGGGCTAGCGGGAGGCTCGGAGGAGGGGCAGTTCTTC	CSARGLAGGSEEGQFF
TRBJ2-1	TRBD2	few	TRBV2	TGTGCCAGCATTGGGACTAGCGACAATGAGCAGTTCTTC	CASIGTSDNEQFF
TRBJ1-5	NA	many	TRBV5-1	TGCGCCAGCAGCTTGGAGGGGGATAGCAATCAGCCCCAGCATTTT	CASSLEGDSNQPQHF
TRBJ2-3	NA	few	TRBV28	TGTGCCAGCAGTTTTTTCCAGGGGAGCACAGATACGCAGTATTTT	CASSFFQGSTDTQYF
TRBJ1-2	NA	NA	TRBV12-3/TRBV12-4	TGTGCCAGCAGTATAGGACAAGGCTATGGCTACACCTTC	CASSIGQGYGYTF
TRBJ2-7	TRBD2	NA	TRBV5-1	TGCGCCAGCAGCTACTACGGACTAGCGGGAGAGTACGAGCAGTACTTC	CASSYYGLAGEYEQYF
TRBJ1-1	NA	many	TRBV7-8	TGTGCCAGCAGCTTATCAATGACAGTCGGCACTGAAGCTTTCTTT	CASSLSMTVGTEAFF
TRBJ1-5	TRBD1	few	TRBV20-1	TGCAGTGCACCAGGGGGCGGGAATCAGCCCCAGCATTTT	CSAPGGGNQPQHF
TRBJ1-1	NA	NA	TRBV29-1	TGCAGCGTTGAACTACAGTTGAACACTGAAGCTTTCTTT	CSVELQLNTEAFF
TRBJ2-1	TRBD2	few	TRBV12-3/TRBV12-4	TGTGCCACCTTAGCGGGACTACATGAGCAGTTCTTC	CATLAGLHEQFF
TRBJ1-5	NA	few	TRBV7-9	TGTGCCAGCAGGCTACGGGTGGACTACTATAGCAATCAGCCCCAGCATTTT	CASRLRVDYYSNQPQHF
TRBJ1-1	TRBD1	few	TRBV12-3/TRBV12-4	TGTGCCAGCAGTTTAGCACAGGGGTACACTGAAGCTTTCTTT	CASSLAQGYTEAFF
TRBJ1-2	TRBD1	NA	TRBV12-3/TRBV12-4	TGTGCCAGCAGCTTAGGACAGGGACGGACTAACTATGGCTACACCTTC	CASSLGQGRTNYGYTF
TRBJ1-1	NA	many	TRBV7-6	TGTGCCAGCAGCCTGAGGGGGGGCGGTCGGAACACTGAAGCTTTCTTT	CASSLRGGGRNTEAFF
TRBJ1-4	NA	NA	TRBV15	TGTGCCACCAGCGCAAGGGAGGACAGAAATGAAAAACTGTTTTTT	CATSAREDRNEKLFF
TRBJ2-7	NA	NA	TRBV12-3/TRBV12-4	TGTGCCAGCAGTTTACTAAGGGGCCTCTCCTACGAGCAGTACTTC	CASSLLRGLSYEQYF
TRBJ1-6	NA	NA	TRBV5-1	TGCGCCAGCAGCCGGACAGAAAGCTCCTATAATTCACCCCTCCACTTT	CASSRTESSYNSPLHF
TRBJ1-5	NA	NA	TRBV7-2	TGTGCCAGCAGCTTAAGCCAGTTGCAGCCCCAGCATTTT	CASSLSQLQPQHF
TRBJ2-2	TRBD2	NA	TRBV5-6	TGTGCCAGCAGCCCTGGATTGGGACTAGCGGATCGGTACACCGGGGAGCTGTTTTTT	CASSPGLGLADRYTGELFF
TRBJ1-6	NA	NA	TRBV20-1	TGCAGTGCTAGAGATCGTAAGGGCAGAGGCTCCTATAATTCACCCCTCCACTTT	CSARDRKGRGSYNSPLHF
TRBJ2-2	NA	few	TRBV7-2	TGTGCCAGCAGCGTCGACAGACTGAACACCGGGGAGCTGTTTTTT	CASSVDRLNTGELFF
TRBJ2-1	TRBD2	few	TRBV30	TGTGCCTGTGACTTGGGAACTAGCGGGGTGGAGCAGTTCTTC	CACDLGTSGVEQFF
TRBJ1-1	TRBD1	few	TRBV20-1	TGCAGTGCTGATCGACAGGGGCTAACCTACAGGGAAGCTTTCTTT	CSADRQGLTYREAFF
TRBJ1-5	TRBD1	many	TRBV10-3	TGTGCCATCAGCAGGACAGGTAGCAATCAGCCCCAGCATTTT	CAISRTGSNQPQHF
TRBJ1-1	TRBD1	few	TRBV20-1	TGCAGTGCAAGTAAGCTGGGACAGATGAACACTGAAGCTTTCTTT	CSASKLGQMNTEAFF
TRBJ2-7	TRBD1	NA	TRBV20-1	TGCAGTGCTAGAGACCGGGACAGGTACGAGCAGTACTTC	CSARDRDRYEQYF
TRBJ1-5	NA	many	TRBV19	TGTGCCAGTACCGGTGGCAGTAACAATCAGCCCCAGCATTTT	CASTGGSNNQPQHF
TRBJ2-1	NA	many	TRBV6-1	TGTGCCAGCAGTGAGGGGTTGGACGGCAATGAGCAGTTCTTC	CASSEGLDGNEQFF
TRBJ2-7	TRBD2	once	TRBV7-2	TGTGCCAGCAGCTTAGAGGTAGCGGGGGGCTACGAGCAGTACTTC	CASSLEVAGGYEQYF
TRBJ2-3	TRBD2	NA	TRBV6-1	TGTGCCAGCAGAACCCCTAGCGGGACGGATACGCAGTATTTT	CASRTPSGTDTQYF
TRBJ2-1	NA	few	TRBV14	TGTGCCAGCAGCCCCACGGTCAATGAGCAGTTCTTC	CASSPTVNEQFF
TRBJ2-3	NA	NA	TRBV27	TGTGCCAGCAGTTTATCGCTGGTAGATACGCAGTATTTT	CASSLSLVDTQYF
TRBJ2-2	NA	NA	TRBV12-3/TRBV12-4	TGTGCCAGCAGTTTCATAACCGTCCGGAACACCGGGGAGCTGTTTTTT	CASSFITVRNTGELFF
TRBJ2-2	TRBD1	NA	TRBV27	TGTGCCAGCAGTTTCGGTCCAAACAGGGGCTTAACCGGGGAGCTGTTTTTT	CASSFGPNRGLTGELFF
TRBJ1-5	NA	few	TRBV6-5	TGTGCCAGCAGTATCGACGGGGGTGGGTCACCCCAGCATTTT	CASSIDGGGSPQHF
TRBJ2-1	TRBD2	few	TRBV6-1	TGTGCCAGCAGGTCTGGGACTAGCGGTCCCTACAATGAGCAGTTCTTC	CASRSGTSGPYNEQFF
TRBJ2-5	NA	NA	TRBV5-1	TGCGCCAGCAGCATCGGCAGCCACAAAGAGACCCAGTACTTC	CASSIGSHKETQYF
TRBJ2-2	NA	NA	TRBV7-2	TGTGCCAGCAGCCGACGGACCCAAGCCACCGGGGAGCTGTTTTTT	CASSRRTQATGELFF
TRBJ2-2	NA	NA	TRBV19	TGTGCCAGTTTAGGCCAGGGTGGGAACACCGGGGAGCTGTTTTTT	CASLGQGGNTGELFF
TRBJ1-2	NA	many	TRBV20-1	TGCAGTGCTAGAGAAGGGAAAGCGGGAGGGTTCTACACCTTC	CSAREGKAGGFYTF
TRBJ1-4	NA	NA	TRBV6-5	TGTGCCAGCAGTTACCGGGGTATCCGCAGATCTAATGAAAAACTGTTTTTT	CASSYRGIRRSNEKLFF
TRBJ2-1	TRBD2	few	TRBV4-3	TGCGCCAGCAGCCCGGGACTAGCGGTCTACAATGAGCAGTTCTTC	CASSPGLAVYNEQFF
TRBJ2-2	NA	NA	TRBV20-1	TGCAGTGCTAGGCCTGGGCCCCGTCCCGGGGAGCTGTTTTTT	CSARPGPRPGELFF
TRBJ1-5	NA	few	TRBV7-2	TGTGCCAGCAGCTTAGACTCCCCCGGGCCCCAGCATTTT	CASSLDSPGPQHF
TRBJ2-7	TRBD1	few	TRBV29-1	TGCAGCGTTGCTGGACAGGGCGACGAGCAGTACTTC	CSVAGQGDEQYF